This TCR beta chain comes out of a study of control samples from healthy donors and cancer patients. Germline V CDR1 and CDR2: SGHTA, FQGNSA. The CDR3 loop spans 15 amino acids. V gave up 1 base and J gave up 6 bases; unmatched junction bases: 5. The repertoire was sequenced with immunoSEQ multiplex PCR; TCRdb's copy has only in-frame clones and lacks some. The table lists 130,000 or so clones, 70% to 90% of them singletons. Specimen: blood. The clonotype was recovered from a man aged 45-65 years in good health. V gene TRBV7-2 combines with J gene TRBJ2-7, with TRBD2 identical over 11 bases. CDR3 residues: CASSLGLAGGIEQYF. In DNA, the CDR3 is TGTGCCAGCAGCTTAGGGCTAGCGGGGGGAATCGAGCAGTACTTC.